This is a list of T cell receptor beta chains from one sample in a study of blood T cell repertoires in COVID-19. Libraries were prepared by immunoSEQ multiplex PCR; TCRdb keeps only in-frame clonotypes and omits some of them. The table shows tens of thousands of clones, with around 87% occurring only once. Material: peripheral blood. The receptors were sampled from an elderly woman with acute or convalescent COVID-19. Each CDR3 is given with its conserved first and last residue. D genes are given only for firm matches. Only some rows state a clone size, as once, few, many or a class for expanded clones.

TRBV9	-	-	TRBJ2-1	CASSPGTSLYNEQFF	TGTGCCAGCAGCCCCGGGACTTCACTCTACAATGAGCAGTTCTTC
TRBV7-9	-	TRBD2	TRBJ2-1	CASSPRASGSNEQFF	TGTGCCAGCAGCCCCCGGGCTAGCGGGAGCAATGAGCAGTTCTTC
TRBV9	-	TRBD1	TRBJ1-1	CASSTGKDTEAFF	TGTGCCAGTTCGACAGGGAAGGACACTGAAGCTTTCTTT
TRBV11-2	-	TRBD1	TRBJ1-2	CASSQGAGQGNYGYTF	TGTGCCAGCAGCCAGGGGGCGGGACAGGGAAACTATGGCTACACCTTC
TRBV4-1	-	-	TRBJ2-3	CASRPTREETDTQYF	TGCGCCAGCAGACCGACTAGAGAGGAGACAGATACGCAGTATTTT
TRBV7-9	-	-	TRBJ1-3	CASSLNLGQRRENTIYF	TGTGCCAGCAGCTTAAATCTGGGCCAGCGGAGGGAAAACACCATATATTTT
TRBV7-2	-	-	TRBJ1-4	CASSFARGREKLFF	TGTGCCAGCAGCTTTGCCAGGGGTCGTGAAAAACTGTTTTTT
TRBV7-2	once	-	TRBJ2-1	CASSASAYNEQFF	TGTGCCAGCAGCGCGAGTGCTTACAATGAGCAGTTCTTC
TRBV10-3	-	TRBD2	TRBJ2-7	CAISAPGLAAYEQYF	TGTGCCATCAGTGCGCCGGGACTAGCGGCCTACGAGCAGTACTTC
TRBV6-2/TRBV6-3	few	-	TRBJ2-7	CASSYGGLNEQYF	TGTGCCAGCAGTTACGGGGGACTGAACGAGCAGTACTTC
TRBV7-9	-	TRBD1	TRBJ1-3	CASSFWTGAISGNTIYF	TGTGCCAGCAGCTTTTGGACAGGGGCTATCTCTGGAAACACCATATATTTT
TRBV18	once	-	TRBJ1-2	CASSPGLTVPYGYTF	TGTGCCAGCTCACCGGGACTGACAGTGCCCTATGGCTACACCTTC
TRBV2	-	TRBD2	TRBJ2-3	CASTLAGTDTQYF	TGTGCCAGCACCCTAGCGGGAACAGATACGCAGTATTTT
TRBV6-5	-	-	TRBJ2-7	CASSSRTVYEQYF	TGTGCCAGCAGTTCGAGGACAGTCTACGAGCAGTACTTC